A selection of T cell receptor beta chains follows, all from one sample in a study of response to subunit inactivated influenza vaccine. TCRdb reanalysed the RT-PCR reads using MiXCR and keeps one entry per CDR3 protein. The sample comprises about 700,000 distinct CDR3 sequences, roughly 13% of which are singletons, and less than 7% rests with the top ten. The sequencing here drew on PBMCs from blood, taken around two weeks before vaccination. The source is a man aged 50-59 years who received an inactivated influenza vaccine. CDR3s include the opening cysteine and the closing phenylalanine or tryptophan. The D gene is left open where the match is weak. Not every row has a clone size; where given, it reads once, few, many or a size class.

abundance,v_gene,j_gene,d_gene,CDR3aa,CDR3nt
few,TRBV10-3,TRBJ2-1,-,CAISEDISSYNEQFF,TGTGCCATCAGTGAAGACATCAGCTCCTACAATGAGCAGTTCTTC
few,TRBV6-1,TRBJ1-5,-,CASSEGGGAQPQHF,TGTGCCAGCAGTGAAGGTGGAGGGGCCCAGCCCCAGCATTTT
few,TRBV18,TRBJ2-7,-,CASSFPGTLGGEQYF,TGTGCCAGCTCCTTTCCCGGGACACTCGGAGGGGAGCAGTACTTC
few,TRBV28,TRBJ1-1,-,CASSSKNTEAFF,TGTGCCAGCAGTTCCAAGAACACTGAAGCTTTCTTT
many,TRBV20-1,TRBJ2-1,-,CSASGTEAYNEQFF,TGCAGTGCTAGTGGCACGGAAGCCTACAATGAGCAGTTCTTC
-,TRBV7-2,TRBJ2-6,-,CASRRNTSGANVLTF,TGTGCCAGCAGAAGGAACACCTCTGGGGCCAACGTCCTGACTTTC
few,TRBV6-2/TRBV6-3,TRBJ2-1,-,CASSWDTGAASSYNEQFF,TGTGCCAGCAGTTGGGACACGGGTGCGGCGAGCTCCTACAATGAGCAGTTCTTC
-,TRBV6-1,TRBJ2-1,TRBD2,CASSETSNRGLRNEQFF,TGTGCCAGCAGTGAAACTTCAAACCGGGGACTACGCAATGAGCAGTTCTTC
few,TRBV12-3/TRBV12-4,TRBJ2-1,TRBD1,CASSSGQGALPLNNEQFF,TGTGCCAGCAGTTCCGGACAGGGGGCCCTACCTTTAAACAATGAGCAGTTCTTC
few,TRBV5-5,TRBJ1-1,-,CASSLVHLNTEAFF,TGTGCCAGCAGCTTGGTCCACCTGAACACTGAAGCTTTCTTT
few,TRBV5-1,TRBJ2-7,-,CASSLSFGSEQYF,TGCGCCAGCAGCTTGTCATTCGGGTCCGAGCAGTACTTC
-,TRBV29-1,TRBJ1-1,-,CSAPGPSAEAFF,TGCAGCGCCCCGGGGCCCTCAGCTGAAGCTTTCTTT
-,TRBV5-6,TRBJ2-7,TRBD2,CASSTGLAGDEQYF,TGTGCCAGCAGCACAGGACTAGCGGGAGACGAGCAGTACTTC
-,TRBV6-1,TRBJ1-1,TRBD1,CASRGTGVTEAFF,TGTGCCAGCAGGGGGACAGGGGTAACTGAAGCTTTCTTT
many,TRBV11-1,TRBJ2-2,TRBD2,CASSTGLAGGANTGELFF,TGTGCCAGCAGCACAGGACTAGCGGGAGGCGCGAACACCGGGGAGCTGTTTTTT
-,TRBV27,TRBJ2-7,-,CASSFSGRSFYEQYF,TGTGCCAGCAGTTTTTCCGGACGGAGCTTCTACGAGCAGTACTTC
many,TRBV5-6,TRBJ2-1,TRBD1,CASRPGTVNEQFF,TGTGCCAGCAGACCCGGGACAGTCAATGAGCAGTTCTTC
-,TRBV11-2,TRBJ2-3,TRBD2,CASSPTLRLAGATDTQYF,TGTGCCAGCAGCCCCACGCTAAGACTAGCGGGGGCCACAGATACGCAGTATTTT
-,TRBV7-8,TRBJ2-7,TRBD1,CASSLGVTGSYEQYF,TGTGCCAGCAGCTTAGGTGTGACAGGGTCCTACGAGCAGTACTTC
few,TRBV3-1,TRBJ2-5,TRBD2,CASTRTSGDQETQYF,TGTGCCAGCACCAGGACTAGCGGGGATCAAGAGACCCAGTACTTC
few,TRBV20-1,TRBJ2-5,-,CSARRDSETQYF,TGCAGTGCTCGGAGGGACAGTGAGACCCAGTACTTC
few,TRBV20-1,TRBJ2-7,TRBD1,CSASKGTGGPGSYEQYF,TGCAGTGCTAGCAAGGGGACAGGGGGCCCTGGATCCTACGAGCAGTACTTC
-,TRBV20-1,TRBJ2-7,-,CSGTGLVKGVYEQYF,TGCAGTGGAACCGGGTTGGTGAAGGGTGTATACGAGCAGTACTTC
many,TRBV20-1,TRBJ2-5,TRBD2,CSASLAGGPETQYF,TGCAGTGCCTCTCTAGCGGGAGGGCCAGAGACCCAGTACTTC
many,TRBV5-1,TRBJ2-3,TRBD2,CASSAGTSGRADTQYF,TGCGCCAGCAGCGCCGGGACTAGCGGTCGAGCAGATACGCAGTATTTT
few,TRBV18,TRBJ2-1,-,CASSPSTGDSYNEQFF,TGTGCCAGCTCACCCTCGACAGGAGACTCCTACAATGAGCAGTTCTTC
many,TRBV12-3/TRBV12-4,TRBJ2-1,-,CASSRERQFF,TGTGCCAGCTCGAGGGAAAGGCAGTTCTTC
many,TRBV20-1,TRBJ2-1,-,CSARDPLPSSYNEQFF,TGCAGTGCTAGAGATCCCTTGCCGAGCTCCTACAATGAGCAGTTCTTC
-,TRBV29-1,TRBJ1-1,-,CSAASPRHTEAFF,TGCAGCGCTGCGTCCCCGAGGCACACTGAAGCTTTCTTT
-,TRBV4-3,TRBJ1-1,-,CASSRGKRGVYTEAFF,TGCGCCAGCAGCCGGGGAAAGAGGGGTGTTTACACTGAAGCTTTCTTT